Below are 22 T cell receptor beta chains sequenced from a single sample in a study of identical twins. In TCRdb, the 5' RACE reads were re-called with MiXCR into one record per CDR3 protein. The sample has approximately 670,000 distinct CDR3 sequences; less than 7% are singletons. The specimen sequenced was naive T cells sorted from blood. Receptors originate from a man between 18 and 35 years old in good health.

This clonotype was counted at least ten times. The chain couples TRBV12-3 or TRBV12-4 to TRBJ2-1, with TRBD2 matching 7 bases. V gave up 3 bases and J gave up 3 bases; unmatched junction bases: 14. CDR3 size: 18 residues. The CDR3 sequence: CASSFFLPLAGVYNEQFF. The CDR3 nucleotides are TGTGCCAGCAGTTTTTTTTTGCCTTTAGCGGGTGTCTACAATGAGCAGTTCTTC.

This clonotype has ten or more counts. V and J are TRBV12-3 or TRBV12-4 and TRBJ2-1; maybe TRBD2 (6 bases). V was shortened by 7 bases and J by 7 bases, with 14 bases between the two germline ends. The CDR3 contains 13 residues. In nucleotides, the CDR3 is TGTGCCAGCACCCCGGGAGTGAGTAATGAGCAGTTCTTC. Residues: CASTPGVSNEQFF.

The chain recombines TRBV10-3 with TRBJ2-5; weak D call: TRBD1 (6 bases). V was pared by 0 bases and J by 2 bases, with 10 bases between. Germline CDR1 ENHRY, CDR2 SYGVKD. The CDR3 contains 15 residues. CDR3 bases: TGTGCCATCAGTGAGTCGAGTGGACAGCAAGAGACCCAGTACTTC. It specifies CAISESSGQQETQYF.

The sample holds many counts of this clonotype. The rearrangement links TRBV6-1 to TRBJ1-3, with unresolved D. V gave up 6 bases and J gave up 0 bases, with 15 bases separating them. Looked up from germline, CDR1 is MNHNS and CDR2 is SASEGT. This CDR3 contains 16 residues. Written as DNA, the CDR3 is TGTGCCAGCAGCCGAGGACGGCCCTACTCTGGAAACACCATATATTTT. Protein sequence: CASSRGRPYSGNTIYF.

This clonotype was found many times. J is TRBJ2-3 and V is TRBV12-3 or TRBV12-4; 9 bases line up with TRBD1. V lost 5 bases to trimming and J lost 6 bases; unmatched junction nucleotides: 15. This CDR3 region has 17 residues. The CDR3 nucleotides read TGTGCCAGCAGTCCTCCGCCGGGACAGGGTACGACGGATACGCAGTATTTT. Translated, it gives CASSPPPGQGTTDTQYF.

This clonotype was counted many times. The CDR3, as DNA: TGTGCCACCCGGGGAGGGTTTGGCCAGCCCCAGCATTTT. Translation: CATRGGFGQPQHF. The chain is built from TRBV25-1 and TRBJ1-5, with D hard to call. Germline CDR1 and CDR2: MGHDK and SYGVNS. V dropped 10 bases and J dropped 7 bases, with 17 bases sitting between them. This CDR3 has 13 residues.

The genes are TRBV29-1 and TRBJ2-7; the D gene is possibly TRBD1 (5 bases). CDR1 is SQVTM, CDR2 ANQGSEA, per germline. The germline V and J ends were trimmed by 4 bases and 3 bases, with 13 bases remaining between them. The CDR3 spans 13 residues. The CDR3 is CSVVFKDNYEQYV. Written as DNA, the CDR3 is TGCAGCGTTGTGTTCAAGGACAACTACGAGCAGTACGTC.

Only a few counts were recorded for this clonotype. The chain has TRBV2 and TRBJ2-1; TRBD2 aligns across 9 bases. Germline loops: CDR1 SNHLY, CDR2 FYNNEI. The CDR3 totals 20 residues. V shed 3 bases, J shed 1 base, and the junction held 16 bases outside the gene matches. The CDR3 nucleotides read TGTGCCAGCAGTGATATTCGGTGGGGCGGGAGGGCCGGGTCCTACAATGAGCAGTTCTTC. Residues: CASSDIRWGGRAGSYNEQFF. The variable domain in full, completed from reference TRBV2 and TRBJ2-1, reads EPEVTQTPSHQVTQMGQEVILRCVPISNHLYFYWYRQILGQKVEFLVSFYNNEISEKSEIFDDQFSVERPDGSNFTLKIRSTKLEDSAMYFCASSDIRWGGRAGSYNEQFFGPGTRLTVL.

This clonotype was seen a handful of times. V and J are TRBV7-9 and TRBJ2-7; 8 bases map to TRBD2. The CDR3 is made up of 11 amino acids. Germline lookup yields CDR1 SEHNR and CDR2 FQNEAQ (reference sequence). This CDR3 reads CASSSGLVMAV. As DNA, the CDR3 is TGTGCCAGCAGCTCGGGACTAGTTATGGCGGTC.

This clonotype was observed at least ten times. The chain combines TRBV29-1 with TRBJ2-1; 7 nucleotides agree with TRBD2. Trimming cost V 4 bases and J 7 bases; bases outside gene matches: 16. Germline V gene lookup returns CDR1 SQVTM and CDR2 ANQGSEA. This CDR3 comprises 16 residues. The CDR3 loop is CSVGKGWGGSTNEQFF. The CDR3 DNA reads TGCAGCGTTGGAAAGGGTTGGGGCGGGAGCACAAATGAGCAGTTCTTC.

Only a few counts were recorded for this clonotype. The chain is built from TRBV20-1 and TRBJ2-7; TRBD2 matches at 8 bases. The CDR3 spans 14 residues. After removal of 3 bases from V and 2 bases from J, the junction contained 6 bases not matched to a gene. The germline gives CDR1 DFQATT, CDR2 SNEGSKA (reference sequence). The CDR3 reads CSASVLAGPYEQYF. Here the CDR3 DNA reads TGCAGTGCTAGCGTCCTAGCGGGTCCCTACGAGCAGTACTTC.

This clonotype was seen a handful of times. The CDR3 DNA is TGTGCCAGCAGTGATTTGGGGTTTCTGGCGGGTCAGCCCCAGCATTTT. Protein sequence: CASSDLGFLAGQPQHF. The rearrangement links TRBV6-1 to TRBJ1-5, with D uncertain. Germline V CDR1 and CDR2: MNHNS, SASEGT. The CDR3 loop spans 16 amino acids. V was cut by 3 bases and J by 6 bases, with 18 bases left in between.

This clonotype came up many times. The chain uses TRBV7-2 and TRBJ2-3; 8 nucleotides align to TRBD1. Germline assignment: CDR1 SGHTA and CDR2 FQGNSA. The trim removed 2 bases at V and 2 bases at J, leaving 9 bases unmatched. The CDR3 consists of 17 residues. The CDR3 DNA follows: TGTGCCAGCAGCTTATGGCGACAGGGGCGGTCCACAGATACGCAGTATTTT. Residues: CASSLWRQGRSTDTQYF.

In its sample, this clonotype was seen many times. The chain couples TRBV24-1 to TRBJ2-1; D is unclear. The CDR3 runs 13 residues. Trimming removed 0 bases from V and 3 bases from J, with 2 bases in between. The V gene's germline CDR1 is KGHDR and CDR2 SFDVKD. Here the CDR3 DNA reads TGTGCCACCAGTGATTTGGGCTACAATGAGCAGTTCTTC. It translates to CATSDLGYNEQFF.

This clonotype has a handful of counts. This chain uses TRBV12-3 or TRBV12-4 with TRBJ2-7; the D gene is possibly TRBD1 (5 bases). The V gene lost 3 bases and the J gene lost 6 bases, with 15 bases spanning the gap. The CDR3 has 14 residues. The CDR3 bases are TGTGCCAGCAGTTTCGGCCTCACAGGCGGCGAGCAGTACGTC. Its translation: CASSFGLTGGEQYV.

The rearrangement links TRBV7-2 to TRBJ2-7; weak D call: TRBD2 (6 bases). Germline CDR1 and CDR2: SGHTA and FQGNSA. The CDR3 extends over 16 amino acids. V was pared by 4 bases and J by 2 bases, with 18 bases between. CDR3 in DNA: TGTGCCAGCAGCTACTTAAGTCGGCGGGGACCCTACGAGCAGTACTTC. This gives the protein CASSYLSRRGPYEQYF.

This clonotype was detected many times. This chain uses TRBV28 with TRBJ1-5; 8 positions match TRBD1. The CDR3 extends over 15 amino acids. Germline assignment: CDR1 MDHEN and CDR2 SYDVKM. V was clipped by 6 bases and J by 6 bases; unmatched bases: 10. The DNA of the CDR3 is TGTGCCAGCAGGTCCGACAGGGGCGCATCTCAGCCCCAGCATTTT. Protein product: CASRSDRGASQPQHF.

The V call is TRBV5-6, the J call TRBJ1-1; TRBD1 matches 10 bases. CDR1 and CDR2 from the germline V gene are SGHDT and YYEEEE. CDR3 length: 16 residues. The V and J ends lost 6 bases and 6 bases, in that order; junction bases with no gene match: 14. As DNA, the CDR3 is TGTGCCAGCACCGGGACAGGGGCGGTACTGGGACCTGAAGCTTTCTTT. Translating gives CASTGTGAVLGPEAFF.

This sequence joins TRBV6-1 and TRBJ2-7; 7 nucleotides line up with TRBD2. The CDR3 covers 14 residues. The germline V gene encodes CDR1 MNHNS and CDR2 SASEGT. V shed 6 bases, J shed 2 bases, and the junction held 7 bases outside the gene matches. CDR3 nucleotide sequence: TGTGCCAGCAGCCAGCGGGGATGGACCTACGAGCAGTACGTC. Translation: CASSQRGWTYEQYV.

The rearrangement joins TRBV3-1 to TRBJ2-1; 7 bases agree with TRBD2. There are 16 residues in the CDR3. The ends lost 1 base at V and 4 bases at J; junction bases unmatched: 7. The germline V gene encodes CDR1 LGHDT and CDR2 YNNKEL (reference sequence). The CDR3 DNA sequence: TGTGCCAGCAGCCAAGTCGGAGCGGGACCATACAATGAGCAGTTCTTC. It translates to CASSQVGAGPYNEQFF.

A few counts support this clonotype. V gene TRBV18 combines with J gene TRBJ1-5; D is unresolved. This CDR3 is 13 amino acids long. CDR1 and CDR2 from the germline V gene are KGHSH and LQKENI. The V gene lost 3 bases and the J gene lost 5 bases, with 8 bases spanning the gap. For the CDR3, the DNA is TGTGCCAGCTCACCCACCGACGATCAGCCCCAGCATTTT. It specifies CASSPTDDQPQHF.

The V and J genes are TRBV5-5 and TRBJ2-5, with 10 bases fitting TRBD2. The CDR3 extends over 15 amino acids. J lost 4 bases, V lost 0 bases, and 3 bases had no gene match. Germline V gives CDR1 SGHKS, CDR2 YYEKEE (reference sequence). The CDR3 DNA is TGTGCCAGCAGCTTGGTAGCGGGAGGCAGAGAGACCCAGTACTTC. This sequence encodes CASSLVAGGRETQYF.